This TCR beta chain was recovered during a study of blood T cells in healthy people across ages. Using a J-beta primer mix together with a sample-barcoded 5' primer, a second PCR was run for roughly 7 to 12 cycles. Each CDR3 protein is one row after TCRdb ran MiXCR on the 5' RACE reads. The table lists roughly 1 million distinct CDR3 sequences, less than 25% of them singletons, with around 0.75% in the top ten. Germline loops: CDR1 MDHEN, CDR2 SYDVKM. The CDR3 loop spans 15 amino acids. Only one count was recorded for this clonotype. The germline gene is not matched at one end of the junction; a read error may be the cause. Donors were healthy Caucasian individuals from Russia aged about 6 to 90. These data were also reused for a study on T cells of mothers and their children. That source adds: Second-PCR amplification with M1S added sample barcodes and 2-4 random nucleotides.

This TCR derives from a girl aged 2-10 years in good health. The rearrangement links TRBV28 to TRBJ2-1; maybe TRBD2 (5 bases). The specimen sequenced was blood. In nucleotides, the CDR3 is TGTGCCAGCAGTCCTGACTACAGCTCCTGCAATGAGCAGTTCTTC. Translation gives CASSPDYSSCNEQFF. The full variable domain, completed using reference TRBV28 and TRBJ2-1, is DVKVTQSSRYLVKRTGEKVFLECVQDMDHENMFWYRQDPGLGLRLIYFSYDVKMKEKGDIPEGYSVSREKKERFSLILESASTNQTSMYLCASSPDYSSCNEQFFGPGTRLTVL.